This TCR beta chain was profiled in a study of cytomegalovirus exposure and HLA in healthy donors. About this clone itself: Its antigen is not identified.

In the PCR, 60 Vbeta and 13 Jbeta primers were used. The assay was immunoSEQ multiplex PCR, and TCRdb's table has in-frame clones only and misses some. The sample shows about 210,000 clones, roughly 82% of them seen only once. Study-wide results and caveats: Researchers had no immune exposure information except CMV serostatus available. The study listed roughly 160 cytomegalovirus-associated TCR beta chains.

From germline, CDR1 is LNHDA and CDR2 SQIVND (reference sequence). This CDR3 is built from 16 residues. Losses at the gene ends were 4 bases for V and 9 bases for J; bases not matched to a gene: 12. V usage is TRBV19 and J usage is TRBJ2-1; TRBD1 matches 10 bases. The sequence came from a man in his forties or fifties in good health and CMV-seropositive. Sequenced: PBMCs. The CDR3 spells CASSTGGRTGGSEQFF. The CDR3, as DNA: TGTGCCAGTAGTACCGGGGGGCGGACAGGGGGTTCTGAGCAGTTCTTC. Drawing the rest from reference TRBV19 and TRBJ2-1, the complete variable domain is DGGITQSPKYLFRKEGQNVTLSCEQNLNHDAMYWYRQDPGQGLRLIYYSQIVNDFQKGDIAEGYSVSREKKESFPLTVTSAQKNPTAFYLCASSTGGRTGGSEQFFGPGTRLTVL.